This T cell receptor beta chain was sequenced for a study of cytomegalovirus exposure and HLA in healthy donors. As for this clone: The antigen remains undetermined.

Study findings and constraints: Cytomegalovirus status was reportedly diagnosed by the classifier with high specificity and sensitivity.

Germline values: CDR1 MRHNA, CDR2 SNTAGT. V was clipped by 2 bases and J by 6 bases; unmatched bases: 12. The CDR3 has 17 residues. The protocol was immunoSEQ multiplex PCR, while the TCRdb copy is restricted to in-frame clones and leaves out a portion. The sample records approximately 54,000 clones, 89% being singletons. The material sequenced was PBMCs. The chain is built from TRBV6-4 and TRBJ2-2; the match to TRBD1 covers 7 bases. The TCR comes from a woman between 18 and 29 years old in good health and CMV-seropositive. CDR3 nucleotide sequence: TGTGCCAGCAGTGACGATCAAACAGGGGAAGGCGCCGGGGAGCTGTTTTTT. Translation gives CASSDDQTGEGAGELFF.